The T cell receptor (beta chain) under discussion was sequenced for a study of blood T cell repertoires in COVID-19. Looking at the study overall: COVID-19 samples from acute and convalescent phases originated in the United States, Italy and Spain.

Method: immunoSEQ multiplex PCR; TCRdb's copy keeps in-frame clones and lacks some. The sample carries roughly 150,000 clones, more than 75% recorded once. This TCR was recovered from a man aged 50 to 59 who had recovered from COVID-19. Specimen: peripheral blood.

DNA for the CDR3: TGTGCCAGCAGCCCGGGGTGGACAGGGAGAGATAATTCACCCCTCCACTTT. Its translation: CASSPGWTGRDNSPLHF. The V call is TRBV5-6, the J call TRBJ1-6; TRBD1 aligns across 8 bases. CDR3 length: 17 amino acids. Germline V CDR1 and CDR2: SGHDT, YYEEEE. The junction had 11 bases not matched to a gene; V was cut back by 4 bases and J by 5 bases.